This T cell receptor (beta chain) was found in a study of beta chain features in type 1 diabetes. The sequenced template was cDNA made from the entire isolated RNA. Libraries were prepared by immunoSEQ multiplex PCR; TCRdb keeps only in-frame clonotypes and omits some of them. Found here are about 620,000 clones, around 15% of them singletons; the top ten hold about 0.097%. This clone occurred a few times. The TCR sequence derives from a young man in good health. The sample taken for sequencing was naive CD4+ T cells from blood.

The chain's CDR3 is CASSSAAWGTDTQYF. In DNA, the CDR3 is TGTGCCAGCAGTTCGGCAGCGTGGGGCACAGATACGCAGTATTTT. V usage is TRBV28 and J usage is TRBJ2-3; the D is unclear. The V and J ends lost 4 bases and 1 base respectively, with 12 bases between them. Germline CDR1 reads MDHEN; CDR2 reads SYDVKM. The CDR3 extends over 15 amino acids.